This record concerns one TCR beta chain sequence. Its target antigen remains unknown. No much larger clone exists at a distance of one base, and base qualities are not known. One collaborating source in Seattle enrolled patients during active infection and followed them longitudinally through the course of disease. The collaborating institutions used their own protocols to collect whole blood in K2EDTA tubes. For TCRbeta analysis, collaborator samples were shipped as frozen whole blood, as isolated PBMCs, or as DNA extracted from either sample type. The entry originates in a study of blood T cell repertoires in COVID-19 (dated by TCRdb to about 2020). Context from the whole study: Samples covering the acute and convalescent phases of COVID-19 were provided by collaborators in the United States, Italy and Spain. The prospective study material was composed of cDNA or gDNA derived from T cells, B-cell-depleted T cells, or PBMCs. The dataset comprised deeply sampled blood TCRbeta repertoires from subjects exposed to, actively infected with, or recovered from COVID-19. A freely available public database, intended as a resource for researchers studying the immune response to SARS-CoV-2, is where the repertoires were released. Samples were obtained from the ongoing ImmuneRACE study (first 160 participants) and from about 1,300 subjects provided by 6 global collaborators. The sample metadata nearly always contained a de-identified subject ID, COVID-19 status, age in years and sex. Where available, HLA class I and class II types were taken from metadata supplied by the sample provider and were not determined by assay-based typing.

The immunoSEQ Assay, a bias-controlled multiplex PCR, was used to amplify TCRbeta CDR3 regions from genomic DNA. The source study handled its data this way. Within the assay, amplification of reference gene primers was used to estimate how many nucleated cells each sample contained. To quantify the absolute abundance of each unique TCRbeta CDR3 rearrangement, sequence reads were collapsed and filtered. For each sample, productive Simpson clonality was calculated as the square root of Simpson's diversity index across productive rearrangements. Here the immuneACCESS table is served through TCRdb, limited to in-frame sequences with V and J called. Missing clones are a known gap in these copies; in checked studies unresolved V genes cover under half, and the rest lacks a known reason. V and J calls plus clone size are reproduced from that table; the DNA served to infer D and trimming. Across this sample there are more than 150,000 clones, with 81% seen only once. The ten biggest clones cover approximately 12% of the sample.

What the authors observed across the whole study: The amount of clinical and demographic metadata varied by source and participant and was provided uncurated.

Trimming removed 5 bases from V and 0 bases from J; the gene matches leave 3 bases unexplained. Taken from the germline V gene, the CDR1 and CDR2 loops are KGHSY and FQNENV. The CDR3 goes from the cysteine to the phenylalanine over 16 residues. Only CDR3 DNA remains: 48 bases, in frame from the first base. This clonotype was sampled from a woman of 80 years or more with COVID-19, enrolled during active disease. Input material: peripheral blood. Recombination linked TRBV16 to TRBJ1-4; the junction holds 10 bases that match TRBD1. The CDR3 region: CASSETGGATNEKLFF. The sequence in DNA is TGTGCCAGCAGCGAGACAGGGGGCGCAACTAATGAAAAACTGTTTTTT.